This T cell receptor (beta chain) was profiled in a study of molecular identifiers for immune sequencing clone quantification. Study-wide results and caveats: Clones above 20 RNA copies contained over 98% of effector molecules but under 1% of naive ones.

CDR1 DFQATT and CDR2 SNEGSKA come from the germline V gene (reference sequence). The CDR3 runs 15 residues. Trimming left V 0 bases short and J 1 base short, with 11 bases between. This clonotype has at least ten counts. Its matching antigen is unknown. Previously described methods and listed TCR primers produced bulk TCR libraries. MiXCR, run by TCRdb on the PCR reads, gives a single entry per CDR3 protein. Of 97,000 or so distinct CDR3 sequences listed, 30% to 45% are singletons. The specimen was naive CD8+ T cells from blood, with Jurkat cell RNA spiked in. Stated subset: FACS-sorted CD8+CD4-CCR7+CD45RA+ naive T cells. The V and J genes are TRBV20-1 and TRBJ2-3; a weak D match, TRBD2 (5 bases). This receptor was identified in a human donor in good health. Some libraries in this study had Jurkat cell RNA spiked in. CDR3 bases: TGCAGTGCTAGAGAGTTGGGGAGTCGCACAGATACGCAGTATTTT. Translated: CSARELGSRTDTQYF.